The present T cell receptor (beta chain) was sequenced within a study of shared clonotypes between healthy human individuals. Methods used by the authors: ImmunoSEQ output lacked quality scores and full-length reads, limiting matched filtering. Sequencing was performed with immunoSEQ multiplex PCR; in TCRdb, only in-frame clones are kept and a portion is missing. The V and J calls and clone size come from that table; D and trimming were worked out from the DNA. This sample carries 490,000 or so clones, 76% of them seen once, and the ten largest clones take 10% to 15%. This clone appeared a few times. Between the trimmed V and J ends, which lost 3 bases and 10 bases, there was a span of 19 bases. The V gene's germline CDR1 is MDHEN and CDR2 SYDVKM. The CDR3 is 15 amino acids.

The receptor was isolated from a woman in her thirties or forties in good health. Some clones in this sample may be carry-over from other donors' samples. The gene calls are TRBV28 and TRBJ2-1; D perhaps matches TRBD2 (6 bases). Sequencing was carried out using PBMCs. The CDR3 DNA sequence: TGTGCCAGCAGTTTGGGGGGACCGATCCTATCGGAGCAGTTCTTC. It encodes CASSLGGPILSEQFF.